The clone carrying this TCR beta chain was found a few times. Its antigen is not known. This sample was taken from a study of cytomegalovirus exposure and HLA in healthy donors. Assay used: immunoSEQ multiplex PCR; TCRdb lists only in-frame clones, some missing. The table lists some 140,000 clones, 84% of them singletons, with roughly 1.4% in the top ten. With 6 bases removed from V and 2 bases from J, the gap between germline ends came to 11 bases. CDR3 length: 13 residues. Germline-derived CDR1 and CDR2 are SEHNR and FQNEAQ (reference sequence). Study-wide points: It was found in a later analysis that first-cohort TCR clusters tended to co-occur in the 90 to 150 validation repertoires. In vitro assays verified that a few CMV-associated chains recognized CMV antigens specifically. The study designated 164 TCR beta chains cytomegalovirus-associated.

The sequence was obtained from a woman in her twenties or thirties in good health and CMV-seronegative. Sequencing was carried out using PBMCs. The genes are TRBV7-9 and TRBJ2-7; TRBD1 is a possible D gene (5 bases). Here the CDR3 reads CASRGRLTYEQYF. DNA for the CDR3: TGTGCCAGCAGGGGGCGGTTGACCTACGAGCAGTACTTC.